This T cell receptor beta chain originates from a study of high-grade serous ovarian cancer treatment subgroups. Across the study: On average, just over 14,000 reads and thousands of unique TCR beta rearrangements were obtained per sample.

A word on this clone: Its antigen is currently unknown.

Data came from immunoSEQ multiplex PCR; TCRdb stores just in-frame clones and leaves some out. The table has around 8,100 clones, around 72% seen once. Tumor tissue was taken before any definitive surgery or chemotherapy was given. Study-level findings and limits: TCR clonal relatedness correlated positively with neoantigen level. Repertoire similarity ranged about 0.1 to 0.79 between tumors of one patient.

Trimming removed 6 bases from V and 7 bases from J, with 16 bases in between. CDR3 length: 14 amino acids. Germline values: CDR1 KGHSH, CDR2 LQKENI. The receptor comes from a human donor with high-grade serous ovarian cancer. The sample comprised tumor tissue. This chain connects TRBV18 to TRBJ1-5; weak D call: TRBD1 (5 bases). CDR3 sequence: CASSPFEGFQPQHF. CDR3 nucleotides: TGTGCCAGCTCTCCCTTCGAGGGGTTCCAGCCCCAGCATTTT. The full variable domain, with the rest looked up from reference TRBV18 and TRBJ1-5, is NAGVMQNPRHLVRRRGQEARLRCSPMKGHSHVYWYRQLPEEGLKFMVYLQKENIIDESGMPKERFSAEFPKEGPSILRIQQVVRGDSAAYFCASSPFEGFQPQHFGDGTRLSIL.